This TCR beta chain was profiled in a study of T cells after yellow fever vaccination. Study context: When fractions had low cell numbers, they were prepared with SMART-Seq v4 Ultra Low Input.

The study made its TCR cDNA through 5'RACE template switching. That step introduced a universal primer site along with UMIs. TCRdb redid the calling of the 5' RACE reads with MiXCR, one entry per CDR3 protein. In the table there are approximately 260,000 distinct CDR3 sequences, around 5.3% of which are singletons. About this clonotype: Its antigen is unknown.

Overall study results and limits: Most clones from primary vaccination resurfaced after the booster (approximately 96% CD4, approximately 87% CD8).

This CDR3 comprises 13 residues. Per germline, CDR1 MDHEN and CDR2 SYDVKM. V lost 8 bases, J lost 3 bases, and 5 bases stayed unmatched. This specimen was CD4+ T cells sorted from PBMCs, taken on the day of the yellow fever booster vaccination. The chain uses TRBV28 and TRBJ2-7, with TRBD1 identical over 9 bases. The receptor's source is a man aged 18 to 29 who received the YFV17D yellow fever vaccine. In DNA, the CDR3 is TGTGCCAGCCAGGCGGGACAGGGCTACGAGCAGTACGTC. Translation: CASQAGQGYEQYV.